This T cell receptor beta chain was captured by sequencing in a study of identical twins. MiXCR, applied by TCRdb to the 5' RACE reads, yields one record per CDR3 protein. Seen here are 260,000 or so distinct CDR3 sequences, 6% to 8% observed once, and the top ten hold roughly 5%. The CDR3 extends over 13 amino acids. Deletions cut 1 base from V and 5 bases from J, with 8 bases between. CDR1 LGHDT and CDR2 YNNKEL come from the germline V gene (reference sequence). There are many counts of this clonotype. These data also formed part of another study, on yellow fever vaccine responses in identical twins.

This rearrangement joins TRBV3-1 to TRBJ1-1; possibly TRBD1 for D (5 bases). Sequenced input: CD8+ T cells sorted from blood. The TCR comes from a woman aged 18-29 years in good health. CDR3: CASSQAGTTEAFF. CDR3 DNA: TGTGCCAGCAGCCAAGCGGGGACTACTGAAGCTTTCTTT.